This T cell receptor (beta chain) originates from a study of CD8+CD57+ T cells in acquired aplastic anemia. A word on this clonotype: This may be a read error: a much more frequent sequence differs by one nucleotide.

All patients picked for sequencing had shown, by flow cytometry, an expansion of CD8+CD57+ cells. Genomic DNA acted as the template from which TCR beta VDJ combination and CDR3 sequence profiling were carried out. From the reads, TCRdb called clonotypes with MiXCR, one entry per CDR3 protein. The repertoire holds some 160,000 distinct CDR3 sequences, less than 50% seen once, with 2.5% to 3.5% in the top ten. This CDR3 spans 15 amino acids. The chain couples TRBV12-3 or TRBV12-4 to TRBJ1-2, with TRBD1 as a possible D gene (6 bases). The TCR comes from a human donor with aplastic anemia. The sequenced sample was sorted CD4+, CD8+, or CD8+CD57+ T cells (not recorded which) from PBMCs. The chain's CDR3 is CANSFFLRGQVGYTF. Written as DNA, the CDR3 is TGTGCCAACAGTTTCTTTCTTCGGGGGCAGGTTGGCTACACCTTC.